This TCR beta chain is from a study of T cell repertoires in cytomegalovirus infection. Turning to the study itself: A matching HLA type, together with CMV infection, was signaled by public TCR beta signatures. Study observations and caveats: The cumulative frequency of public TCR beta families identified carriers of CMV plus the relevant HLA.

This CDR3 is 13 amino acids long. Germline loops: CDR1 DFQATT, CDR2 SNEGSKA (reference sequence). V lost 8 bases and J lost 5, with 18 bases in between. In its sample, this clonotype was seen a few times. Its cognate antigen is unknown. In TCRdb, the reads were re-called with MiXCR into one record per CDR3 protein. The table lists roughly 800,000 distinct CDR3 sequences, under 35% of them singletons, with 13% in the top ten. This sequence originates from a human donor in good health (CMV status not recorded). Some clones in this sample may be carry-over from other donors' samples. This specimen consisted of cultured CD8+ T cells from PBMCs, obtained from culture after CMV antigen stimulation. V and J are TRBV20-1 and TRBJ1-1; D might be TRBD1 (5 bases). CDR3 coding DNA: TGCAGTCCCGGGGCCCTTCGGTGGACTGAAGCTTTCTTT. It is translated as CSPGALRWTEAFF.